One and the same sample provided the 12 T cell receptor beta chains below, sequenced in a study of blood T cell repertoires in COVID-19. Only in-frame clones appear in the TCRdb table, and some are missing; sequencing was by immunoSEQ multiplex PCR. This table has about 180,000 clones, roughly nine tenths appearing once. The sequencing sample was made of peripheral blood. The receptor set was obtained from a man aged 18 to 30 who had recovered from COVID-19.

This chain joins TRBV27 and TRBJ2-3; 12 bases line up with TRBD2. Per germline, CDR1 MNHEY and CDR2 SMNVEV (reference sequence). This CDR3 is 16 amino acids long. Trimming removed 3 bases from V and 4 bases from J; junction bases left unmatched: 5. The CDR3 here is CASSLSSGRASDTQYF. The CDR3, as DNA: TGTGCCAGCAGTTTGTCTAGCGGGAGGGCTTCAGATACGCAGTATTTT.

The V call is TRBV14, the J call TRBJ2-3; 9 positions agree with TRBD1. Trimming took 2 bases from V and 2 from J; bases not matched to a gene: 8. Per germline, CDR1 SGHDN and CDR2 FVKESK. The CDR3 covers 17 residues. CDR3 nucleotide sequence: TGTGCCAGCAGCCAAAAAATCAGGACAGGGGCCACAGATACGCAGTATTTT. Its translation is CASSQKIRTGATDTQYF.

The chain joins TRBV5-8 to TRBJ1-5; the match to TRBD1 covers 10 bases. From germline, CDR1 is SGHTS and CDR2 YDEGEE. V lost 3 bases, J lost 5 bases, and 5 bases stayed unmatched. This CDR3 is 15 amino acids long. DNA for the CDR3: TGTGCCAGCAGCTGGGGGACAGGGGAGGATCAGCCCCAGCATTTT. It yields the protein CASSWGTGEDQPQHF.

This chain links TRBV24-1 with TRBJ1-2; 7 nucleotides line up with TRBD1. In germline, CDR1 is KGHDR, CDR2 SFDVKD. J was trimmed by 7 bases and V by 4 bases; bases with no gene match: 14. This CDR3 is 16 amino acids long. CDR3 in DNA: TGTGCCACCAGTGACTCCTTATCGACAGGGCTGGGTGGCTACACCTTC. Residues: CATSDSLSTGLGGYTF.

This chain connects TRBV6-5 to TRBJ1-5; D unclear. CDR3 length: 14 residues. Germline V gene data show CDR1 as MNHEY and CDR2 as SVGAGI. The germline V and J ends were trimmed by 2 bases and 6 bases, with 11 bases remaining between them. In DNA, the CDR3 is TGTGCCAGCAGTTACAACGGTGTTAGTCAGCCCCAGCATTTT. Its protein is CASSYNGVSQPQHF.

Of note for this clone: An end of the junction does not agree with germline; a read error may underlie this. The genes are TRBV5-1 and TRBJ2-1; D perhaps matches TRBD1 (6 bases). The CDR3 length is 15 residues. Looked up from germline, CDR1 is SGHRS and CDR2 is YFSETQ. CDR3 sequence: CASRLDSSTYNEQFF. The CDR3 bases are TGCGCCAGCAGGTTGGACAGTTCGACCTACAATGAGCAGTTCTTC.

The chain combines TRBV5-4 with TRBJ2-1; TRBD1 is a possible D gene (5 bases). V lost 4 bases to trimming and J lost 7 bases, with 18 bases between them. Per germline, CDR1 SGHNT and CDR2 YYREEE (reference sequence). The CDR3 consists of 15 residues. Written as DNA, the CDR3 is TGTGCCAGCAGCAGACTTGGGGCCTATGGAAATGAGCAGTTCTTC. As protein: CASSRLGAYGNEQFF.

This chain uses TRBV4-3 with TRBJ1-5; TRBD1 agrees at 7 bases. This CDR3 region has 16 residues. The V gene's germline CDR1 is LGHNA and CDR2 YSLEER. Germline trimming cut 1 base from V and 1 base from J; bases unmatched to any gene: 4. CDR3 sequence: CASSQGYRGSNQPQHF. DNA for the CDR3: TGCGCCAGCAGCCAAGGTTACAGGGGAAGCAATCAGCCCCAGCATTTT.

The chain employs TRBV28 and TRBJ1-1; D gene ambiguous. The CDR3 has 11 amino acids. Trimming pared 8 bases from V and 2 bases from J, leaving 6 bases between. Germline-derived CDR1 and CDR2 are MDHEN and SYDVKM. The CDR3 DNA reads TGTGCCAGCTCGCGTAACACTGAAGCTTTCTTT. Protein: CASSRNTEAFF.

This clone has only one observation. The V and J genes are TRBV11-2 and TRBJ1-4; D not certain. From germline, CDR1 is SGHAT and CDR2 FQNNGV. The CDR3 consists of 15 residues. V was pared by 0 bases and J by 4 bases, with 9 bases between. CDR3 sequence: CASSLEWQINEKLFF. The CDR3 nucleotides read TGTGCCAGCAGCTTAGAGTGGCAGATTAATGAAAAACTGTTTTTT. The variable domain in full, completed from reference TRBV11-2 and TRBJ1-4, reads EAGVAQSPRYKIIEKRQSVAFWCNPISGHATLYWYQQILGQGPKLLIQFQNNGVVDDSQLPKDRFSAERLKGVDSTLKIQPAKLEDSAVYLCASSLEWQINEKLFFGSGTQLSVL.

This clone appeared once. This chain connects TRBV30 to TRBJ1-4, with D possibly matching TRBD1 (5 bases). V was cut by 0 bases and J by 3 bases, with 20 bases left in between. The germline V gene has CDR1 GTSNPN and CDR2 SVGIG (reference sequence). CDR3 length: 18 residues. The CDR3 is CAWSVNWGPTGSNEKLFF. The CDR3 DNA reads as TGTGCCTGGAGTGTAAATTGGGGCCCCACCGGGTCTAATGAAAAACTGTTTTTT.

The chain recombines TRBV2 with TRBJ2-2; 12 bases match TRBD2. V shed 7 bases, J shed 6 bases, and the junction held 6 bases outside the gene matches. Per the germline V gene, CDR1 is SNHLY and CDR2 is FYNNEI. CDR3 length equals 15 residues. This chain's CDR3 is CASMFGTSGPGELFF. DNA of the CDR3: TGTGCCAGCATGTTCGGGACTAGCGGGCCCGGGGAGCTGTTTTTT.